This T cell receptor beta chain was identified in a study of CXCR3-negative and CXCR3-positive naive CD8 T cells. Study-level points and caveats: Naive cells that were CXCR3-negative or CXCR3-positive used TRBV-TRBJ genes alike, while memory cells diverged. When CXCR3-positive naive cells were set against CXCR3-negative naive cells, the former had more hydrophobic TRB CDR3s.

Note on this clonotype: Its matching antigen is unknown.

Naivety in CD8+ T cells corresponded to a CD45RO-CCR7+CD27+CD95- phenotype. Preparation of TRB cDNA libraries relied on 5' RACE carrying UMI labels. TCRdb reprocessed the 5' RACE reads, keeping one entry per CDR3 protein, no DNA. The sample features about 63,000 distinct CDR3 sequences, with 4% to 5.5% in its top ten. This CDR3 has 15 amino acids. From germline, CDR1 is SGHDN and CDR2 FVKESK. The chain has TRBV14 and TRBJ1-4. The TCR originated in a human donor in good health. Some clones in this sample may be carry-over from other donors' samples. Sequenced input: naive CXCR3+ CD8+ T cells from blood. Subset indicated: CD45RO-CCR7+CD27+CD95- naive CD8+ T cells expressing CXCR3 (TNR3+). The CDR3 spells CASSPYSAANEKLFF.